This TCR beta chain was recorded in a study of cytomegalovirus exposure and HLA in healthy donors. Among the roughly 120 subjects of the validation cohort, separate from the roughly 700-subject first cohort, were the donors. General study findings and limits: Associated with cytomegalovirus, according to the listing, were 170 or so TCR beta chains. Many donors carried some public TCRs, although rarity characterized most TCR sequences.

Per the germline V gene, CDR1 is MNHEY and CDR2 is SMNVEV (reference sequence). Trimming shortened V by 7 bases and J by 3 bases, and 19 bases separated the two germline ends. The length of the CDR3 is 15 residues. This clone appeared a single time. The antigen is undetermined. Clones were sequenced by immunoSEQ multiplex PCR, and TCRdb holds only the in-frame ones, with some missing. The sample yields 200,000 to 250,000 clones, around 87% seen once. Sequencing was performed on PBMCs. V and J are TRBV27 and TRBJ2-7; no clear D gene. This clonotype was sampled from a woman aged 18-29 years in good health and CMV-seropositive. The CDR3: CASKLTGPPDYEQYF. The CDR3 DNA reads as TGTGCCAGCAAACTCACTGGGCCTCCTGACTACGAGCAGTACTTC.